Below, 8 T cell receptor beta chains from the same sample are listed, as sequenced in a study of technical replicates of blood from a handful of donors. Some clones are missing from TCRdb's copy, which holds only in-frame ones; the method was immunoSEQ multiplex PCR. The sample yields 55,000 to 80,000 clones, around 97% seen once. Sequencing was done on a sample of T cells isolated from PBMCs. These receptors were taken from a human donor in good health.

This clone appeared once. CDR3 in amino acids: CASSGPVTVNTEAFF. DNA of the CDR3: TGTGCCAGCAGTGGCCCGGTGACAGTGAACACTGAAGCTTTCTTT. The chain links TRBV2 to TRBJ1-1, with D tentatively TRBD1 (5 bases). The CDR3 totals 15 residues. Germline V CDR1 and CDR2: SNHLY, FYNNEI. V was pared by 4 bases and J by 0 bases, with 12 bases between.

The chain joins TRBV5-6 to TRBJ2-5, with no clear D. The CDR3 consists of 15 residues. Trimming removed 4 bases from V and 5 bases from J, with 18 bases in between. CDR1 and CDR2 (germline): SGHDT, YYEEEE. The CDR3 bases are TGTGCCAGCAGCATCAACCAGTTTGATTGGGAGACCCAGTACTTC. Amino acid sequence: CASSINQFDWETQYF.

The chain links TRBV7-9 to TRBJ2-1, with 11 bases matching TRBD2. The V and J ends lost 3 bases and 7 bases, in that order; junction bases with no gene match: 11. Germline V gene data show CDR1 as SEHNR and CDR2 as FQNEAQ (reference sequence). This CDR3 region has 17 residues. This CDR3 is CASSFPPPLAGENEQFF. The CDR3, as DNA: TGTGCCAGCAGCTTCCCCCCTCCACTAGCGGGAGAGAATGAGCAGTTCTTC.

The V and J genes are TRBV19 and TRBJ1-6; D not certain. CDR3 length: 17 residues. Germline V gives CDR1 LNHDA, CDR2 SQIVND (reference sequence). The CDR3 here is CASRSGSPSSYNSPLHF. The CDR3 coding sequence is TGTGCAAGTCGGTCAGGATCCCCCAGCTCCTATAATTCACCCCTCCACTTT.

V and J are TRBV27 and TRBJ1-2; TRBD1 is a possible D gene (5 bases). This CDR3 contains 14 residues. CDR1 and CDR2 from the germline V gene are MNHEY and SMNVEV (reference sequence). V was pared by 6 bases and J by 6 bases, with 17 bases between. The CDR3 region is CASSREAPRDGYTF. The DNA of the CDR3 is TGTGCCAGCAGCAGGGAGGCCCCGAGGGATGGCTACACCTTC.

J is TRBJ1-5 and V is TRBV7-9, with D uncertain. Per the germline V gene, CDR1 is SEHNR and CDR2 is FQNEAQ (reference sequence). This CDR3 is built from 15 residues. V was trimmed by 5 bases and J by 0 bases, leaving 11 bases between them. The CDR3 DNA is TGTGCCAGCAGCACCGGGTATTCTAGCAATCAGCCCCAGCATTTT. Translation gives CASSTGYSSNQPQHF.

The DNA of the CDR3 is TGTGCCAGCAGGACAGGATCCAGGGTGGGTCTGTTTTTT. Protein sequence: CASRTGSRVGLFF. The chain joins TRBV2 to TRBJ1-4, with a weak D call TRBD1 (6 bases). The CDR3 runs 13 residues. The germline V and J ends were trimmed by 6 bases and 14 bases, with 19 bases remaining between them. Looked up from germline, CDR1 is SNHLY and CDR2 is FYNNEI. The full variable domain, completed using reference TRBV2 and TRBJ1-4, is EPEVTQTPSHQVTQMGQEVILRCVPISNHLYFYWYRQILGQKVEFLVSFYNNEISEKSEIFDDQFSVERPDGSNFTLKIRSTKLEDSAMYFCASRTGSRVGLFFGSGTQLSVL.

The genes are TRBV14 and TRBJ1-3, with D possibly matching TRBD1 (5 bases). V was shortened by 4 bases and J by 2 bases, with 18 bases between the two germline ends. Germline loops: CDR1 SGHDN, CDR2 FVKESK. The CDR3 consists of 17 residues. CDR3 DNA sequence: TGTGCCAGCAGCCCGGGGGGTTTTGGGAGGCCTGGAAACACCATATATTTT. Its protein is CASSPGGFGRPGNTIYF.